This TCR beta chain emerged from a study of cytomegalovirus exposure and HLA in healthy donors. The ends lost 0 bases at V and 0 bases at J; junction bases unmatched: 7. The length of the CDR3 is 17 residues. Germline CDR1 LNHNV, CDR2 YYDKDF (reference sequence). Whole-study results and caveats: The study listed 164 cytomegalovirus-associated TCR beta chains.

PCR involved 60 Vbeta and 13 Jbeta primers. Method: immunoSEQ multiplex PCR; TCRdb's copy keeps in-frame clones and lacks some. The sample lists around 190,000 clones; around 81% were seen once. A remark on this clone: Its specificity is not known.

The sequenced material came from PBMCs. The gene calls are TRBV15 and TRBJ2-7; 8 positions agree with TRBD1. This TCR was sampled from a man younger than 30 in good health and CMV-seronegative. DNA of the CDR3: TGTGCCACCAGCAGAGATACAGGGGGTGCAGTCTCCTACGAGCAGTACTTC. Its translation: CATSRDTGGAVSYEQYF.